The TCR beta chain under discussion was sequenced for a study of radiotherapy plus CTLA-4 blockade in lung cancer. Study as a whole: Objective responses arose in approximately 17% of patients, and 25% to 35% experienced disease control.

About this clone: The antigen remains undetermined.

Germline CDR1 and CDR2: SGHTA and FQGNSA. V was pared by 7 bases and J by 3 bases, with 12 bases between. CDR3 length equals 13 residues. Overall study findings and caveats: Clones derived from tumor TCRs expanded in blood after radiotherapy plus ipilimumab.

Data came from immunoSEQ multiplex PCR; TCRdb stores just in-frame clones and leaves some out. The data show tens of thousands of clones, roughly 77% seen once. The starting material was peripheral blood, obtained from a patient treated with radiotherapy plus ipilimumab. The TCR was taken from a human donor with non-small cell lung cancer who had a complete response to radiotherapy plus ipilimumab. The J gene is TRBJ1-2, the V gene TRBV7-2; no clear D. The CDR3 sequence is CASTERNHYGYTF. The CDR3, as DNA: TGTGCCAGCACCGAGAGAAACCACTATGGCTACACCTTC.